This T cell receptor (beta chain) was observed in a study of T cell responses to AZD1222 COVID-19 vaccine. Unmatched junction bases numbered 9, after V lost 4 bases and J lost 0 bases. The CDR3 sequence is 18 residues long. In germline, CDR1 is SNHLY, CDR2 FYNNEI. The assay was immunoSEQ multiplex PCR, and TCRdb's table has in-frame clones only and misses some. The sample has around 200,000 clones, approximately 92% seen once. This material consisted of peripheral blood, taken 28 days after the second dose of the MenACWY control vaccine. The chain is built from TRBV2 and TRBJ2-6, with 7 nucleotides matching TRBD1. This receptor was obtained from an adult who received the MenACWY meningococcal vaccine as a control. CDR3 amino acids: CASSGSRGPISGANVLTF. Written as DNA, the CDR3 is TGTGCCAGCAGTGGTTCGAGGGGGCCTATCTCTGGGGCCAACGTCCTGACTTTC.